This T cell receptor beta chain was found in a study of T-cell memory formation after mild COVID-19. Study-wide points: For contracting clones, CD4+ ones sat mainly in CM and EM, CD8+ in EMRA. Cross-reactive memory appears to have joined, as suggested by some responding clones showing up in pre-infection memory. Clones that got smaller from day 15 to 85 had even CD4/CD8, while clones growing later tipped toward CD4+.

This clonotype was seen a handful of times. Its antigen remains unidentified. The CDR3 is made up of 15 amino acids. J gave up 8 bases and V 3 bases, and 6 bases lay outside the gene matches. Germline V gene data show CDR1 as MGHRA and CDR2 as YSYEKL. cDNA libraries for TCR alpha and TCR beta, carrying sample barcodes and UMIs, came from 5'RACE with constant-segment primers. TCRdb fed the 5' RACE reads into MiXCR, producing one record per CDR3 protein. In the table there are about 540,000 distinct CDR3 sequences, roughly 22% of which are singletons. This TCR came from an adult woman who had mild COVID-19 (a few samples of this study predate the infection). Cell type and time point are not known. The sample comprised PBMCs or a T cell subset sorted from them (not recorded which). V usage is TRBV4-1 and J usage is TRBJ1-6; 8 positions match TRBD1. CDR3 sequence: CASSHPTGVDSPLHF. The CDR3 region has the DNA TGCGCCAGCAGCCACCCGACAGGGGTAGATTCACCCCTCCACTTT.